This is a list of T cell receptor beta chains from one sample in a study of shared clonotypes between healthy human individuals. This table comes from immunoSEQ multiplex PCR, and its TCRdb copy is limited to in-frame clones, with some not included. The table has 850,000 to 1,100,000 clones, 70% to 80% seen once. The sequencing sample was made of memory CD4+ T cells from PBMCs. The receptors derive from a man between 18 and 29 years old in good health. Some clones in this sample may be carry-over from other donors' samples. CDR3s include the opening cysteine and the closing phenylalanine or tryptophan. The D gene is left open where the match is weak. Not all rows give a size; the values are once, few, many and, for expanded clones, a class.

V gene: TRBV19; J gene: TRBJ2-1; D gene: -; clone size: -; CDR3 DNA: TGTGCCAGTCGAATGGAGGGACCTCTCTCGGAGCAGTTCTTC; CDR3 protein: CASRMEGPLSEQFF
V gene: TRBV18; J gene: TRBJ2-3; D gene: TRBD2; clone size: few; CDR3 DNA: TGTGCCAGCTCACCGCTAGCGGCTAGCACAGATACGCAGTATTTT; CDR3 protein: CASSPLAASTDTQYF
V gene: TRBV5-1; J gene: TRBJ1-1; D gene: -; clone size: -; CDR3 DNA: TGCGCCAGCAGCTCCGATCCGAACACTGAAGCTTTCTTT; CDR3 protein: CASSSDPNTEAFF
V gene: TRBV4-3; J gene: TRBJ1-1; D gene: TRBD1; clone size: -; CDR3 DNA: TGCGCCAGCAGCCAAGATACCTGGGACAGCCAAGCTTTCTTT; CDR3 protein: CASSQDTWDSQAFF
V gene: TRBV28; J gene: TRBJ2-7; D gene: TRBD1; clone size: -; CDR3 DNA: TGTGCCAGCAGGTCCGGGACAGGTCACCTTGAGGAGTACTTC; CDR3 protein: CASRSGTGHLEEYF
V gene: TRBV6-6; J gene: TRBJ1-5; D gene: TRBD1; clone size: -; CDR3 DNA: TGTGCCAGCAGGACCGACAGGGGCAATCAGCCCCAGCATTTT; CDR3 protein: CASRTDRGNQPQHF
V gene: TRBV4-1; J gene: TRBJ2-3; D gene: -; clone size: -; CDR3 DNA: TGCGCCAGCAGCCAACGGGGGCGGGTAATGACAGATACGCAGTATTTT; CDR3 protein: CASSQRGRVMTDTQYF
V gene: TRBV2; J gene: TRBJ2-2; D gene: TRBD1; clone size: -; CDR3 DNA: TGTGCCACCTCTAGGTTTGGGACAGGGGGCAAGGGGGAGCTGTTTTTT; CDR3 protein: CATSRFGTGGKGELFF
V gene: TRBV19; J gene: TRBJ1-2; D gene: -; clone size: -; CDR3 DNA: TGTGCCAGTAGTATTGTCGCAGCTAACTATGGCTACACCTTC; CDR3 protein: CASSIVAANYGYTF
V gene: TRBV7-9; J gene: TRBJ1-2; D gene: -; clone size: many; CDR3 DNA: TGTGCCAGCAGCTTAGAGGGGGGTTTAGGCTACACCTTC; CDR3 protein: CASSLEGGLGYTF
V gene: TRBV30; J gene: TRBJ2-3; D gene: TRBD2; clone size: -; CDR3 DNA: TGTGCCTGGAGCCAGGGACTAGCGGGAGCCGGGACAGATACGCAGTATTTT; CDR3 protein: CAWSQGLAGAGTDTQYF
V gene: TRBV2; J gene: TRBJ2-7; D gene: TRBD1; clone size: -; CDR3 DNA: TGTGCCAGCAGTACGGGACAGGGGTACGAGCAGTACTTC; CDR3 protein: CASSTGQGYEQYF
V gene: TRBV4-2; J gene: TRBJ2-1; D gene: TRBD2; clone size: -; CDR3 DNA: TGTGCCAGCAGCCTAACCCCGACTAGCGGCTACAATGAGCAGTTCTTC; CDR3 protein: CASSLTPTSGYNEQFF
V gene: TRBV14; J gene: TRBJ2-7; D gene: -; clone size: -; CDR3 DNA: TGTGCCAGCAGCCGAGTGACCGTATACGAGCAGTACTTC; CDR3 protein: CASSRVTVYEQYF
V gene: TRBV7-3; J gene: TRBJ1-5; D gene: -; clone size: -; CDR3 DNA: TGTGCCAGCAGCTTGTCGGGCAATCAGCCCCAGCATTTT; CDR3 protein: CASSLSGNQPQHF
V gene: TRBV30; J gene: TRBJ2-7; D gene: -; clone size: many; CDR3 DNA: TGTGCCTTCCGTGGTGTGCAGTACTTC; CDR3 protein: CAFRGVQYF
V gene: TRBV30; J gene: TRBJ2-1; D gene: -; clone size: -; CDR3 DNA: TGTGCCTGGAGTGTAAGAGGGGTGGGTGAGCAGTTCTTC; CDR3 protein: CAWSVRGVGEQFF
V gene: TRBV4-3; J gene: TRBJ1-1; D gene: -; clone size: -; CDR3 DNA: TGCGCCAGCAGCCAAGGTCGTCAGGGGCTGAACACTGAAGCTTTCTTT; CDR3 protein: CASSQGRQGLNTEAFF
V gene: TRBV4-3; J gene: TRBJ1-5; D gene: -; clone size: -; CDR3 DNA: TGCGCCAGCAGCCAAGATAAGGACGGTAATCAGCCCCAGCATTTT; CDR3 protein: CASSQDKDGNQPQHF
V gene: TRBV19; J gene: TRBJ1-5; D gene: TRBD1; clone size: -; CDR3 DNA: TGTGCCAGTACTTCAACCGGGACAGTCAGGGGACAGCCCCAGCATTTT; CDR3 protein: CASTSTGTVRGQPQHF
V gene: TRBV7-2; J gene: TRBJ2-1; D gene: TRBD2; clone size: -; CDR3 DNA: TGTGCCAGCAGCTTTAGTAGGGGGACTAGCGGGTACAATGAGCAGTTCTTC; CDR3 protein: CASSFSRGTSGYNEQFF
V gene: TRBV10-2; J gene: TRBJ2-7; D gene: -; clone size: -; CDR3 DNA: TGCGCCAGCAGGGAACCCGCTAGCGTCGAGCAGTACTTC; CDR3 protein: CASREPASVEQYF
V gene: TRBV28; J gene: TRBJ2-2; D gene: -; clone size: -; CDR3 DNA: TGTGCCAGCATTACCAGGGGCGGGGAGCTGTTTTTT; CDR3 protein: CASITRGGELFF
V gene: TRBV30; J gene: TRBJ2-3; D gene: -; clone size: once; CDR3 DNA: TGTGCCTGGAGTGCTGGGGGGACAGATACGCAGTATTTT; CDR3 protein: CAWSAGGTDTQYF
V gene: TRBV27; J gene: TRBJ2-3; D gene: TRBD2; clone size: few; CDR3 DNA: TGTGCCAGCAGTTGGAGACAGCGGGAAGATACGCAGTATTTT; CDR3 protein: CASSWRQREDTQYF
V gene: TRBV30; J gene: TRBJ2-5; D gene: TRBD1; clone size: -; CDR3 DNA: TGTGCCTGGAGCCCCGGGACAGGTAGACAAGAGACCCAGTACTTC; CDR3 protein: CAWSPGTGRQETQYF
V gene: TRBV5-4; J gene: TRBJ2-5; D gene: -; clone size: -; CDR3 DNA: TGTGCCAGCAGCCCCAGAGGAGGGGAGACCCAGTACTTC; CDR3 protein: CASSPRGGETQYF
V gene: TRBV28; J gene: TRBJ2-2; D gene: -; clone size: -; CDR3 DNA: TGTGCCAGCAGACGACTGAACACCGGGGAGCTGTTTTTT; CDR3 protein: CASRRLNTGELFF
V gene: TRBV6-4; J gene: TRBJ1-1; D gene: -; clone size: -; CDR3 DNA: TGTGCCAGCACCCCGACCTGGGGTAGGTCGGCGGACACTGAAGCTTTCTTT; CDR3 protein: CASTPTWGRSADTEAFF
V gene: TRBV5-1; J gene: TRBJ1-2; D gene: -; clone size: -; CDR3 DNA: TGTGCCAGCAGCTTGCCCTCTGGACTGAACTATGGCTACACCTTC; CDR3 protein: CASSLPSGLNYGYTF
V gene: TRBV7-9; J gene: TRBJ1-1; D gene: -; clone size: -; CDR3 DNA: TGTGCCAGCAGCTTAGGTGGTGCGTTGGTCAGAGAAAAAGCTTTCTTT; CDR3 protein: CASSLGGALVREKAFF
V gene: TRBV7-8; J gene: TRBJ2-7; D gene: -; clone size: -; CDR3 DNA: TGTGCCAGCAGCTCGGGGTTAGGGGAATCCTACGAGCAGTACTTC; CDR3 protein: CASSSGLGESYEQYF
V gene: TRBV5-1; J gene: TRBJ2-5; D gene: TRBD2; clone size: -; CDR3 DNA: TGCGCCAGCAGCCGAAGCGGGACTACGGGAGAGACCCAGTACTTC; CDR3 protein: CASSRSGTTGETQYF
V gene: TRBV30; J gene: TRBJ2-7; D gene: TRBD2; clone size: -; CDR3 DNA: TGTGCCTGGAGTTCCCCCCAGGGCGGGAGGGTTGTTTGGCGCTACGAGCAGTACTTC; CDR3 protein: CAWSSPQGGRVVWRYEQYF
V gene: TRBV14; J gene: TRBJ2-2; D gene: -; clone size: -; CDR3 DNA: TGTGCCAGCAGCCAAGGAAAGTACACCGGGGAGCTGTTTTTT; CDR3 protein: CASSQGKYTGELFF
V gene: TRBV27; J gene: TRBJ1-1; D gene: TRBD1; clone size: -; CDR3 DNA: TGTGCCAGCAGGGGACAGGGTCGGACTGAAGCTTTCTTT; CDR3 protein: CASRGQGRTEAFF
V gene: TRBV7-3; J gene: TRBJ2-1; D gene: TRBD2; clone size: -; CDR3 DNA: TGTGCCAGCAGCATGGGACTAGCGGCTTACAATGAGCAGTTCTTC; CDR3 protein: CASSMGLAAYNEQFF
V gene: TRBV9; J gene: TRBJ1-1; D gene: -; clone size: -; CDR3 DNA: TGTGCCAGCAGCGTAGAGATAGGGGGCACTGAAGCTTTCTTT; CDR3 protein: CASSVEIGGTEAFF